This passage covers 5 T cell receptor beta chains from one sample sequenced in a study of cytomegalovirus exposure and HLA in healthy donors. PCR amplification relied on 60 Vbeta primers (plus 13 Jbeta primers). Assay: immunoSEQ multiplex PCR; the TCRdb copy retains only in-frame clones and omits some. This sample yields 170,000 or so clones, of which roughly 85% are seen a single time; about 0.72% belongs to the top ten. Source material: PBMCs. The source of these receptors is a woman aged 40 to 49 in good health and CMV-seronegative.

The chain uses TRBV2 and TRBJ2-1; 9 bases are a match to TRBD2. The CDR3 covers 16 residues. J lost 9 bases, V lost 4 bases, and 13 bases had no gene match. Germline loops: CDR1 SNHLY, CDR2 FYNNEI. CDR3 nucleotides: TGTGCCAGCAGTGCCCAGTTGAGCGGGGGGTTTGGTGAGCAGTTCTTC. Its protein is CASSAQLSGGFGEQFF.

The rearrangement uses TRBV6-5 and TRBJ2-1; 9 nucleotides agree with TRBD2. CDR1 MNHEY and CDR2 SVGAGI come from the germline V gene. The CDR3 is 16 residues long. After removal of 2 bases from V and 10 bases from J, the junction contained 12 bases not matched to a gene. The CDR3 region has the DNA TGTGCCAGCAGTTACGAGGGAGGCGGGAGGGCAGAGGAGCAGTTCTTC. Its protein is CASSYEGGGRAEEQFF.

This clone showed up just a few times. The chain is built from TRBV28 and TRBJ2-7, with TRBD1 identical over 11 bases. Per the germline V gene, CDR1 is MDHEN and CDR2 is SYDVKM. J was trimmed by 5 bases and V by 4 bases; bases with no gene match: 7. The CDR3 contains 15 residues. CDR3 region: CASSYGDRGFNEQYF. The DNA of the CDR3 is TGTGCCAGCAGTTATGGGGACAGGGGGTTCAACGAGCAGTACTTC.

V usage is TRBV6-1 and J usage is TRBJ2-3; D gene ambiguous. Per the germline V gene, CDR1 is MNHNS and CDR2 is SASEGT. The ends were cut back, 8 bases at V and 1 base at J, with 10 bases in the middle. This CDR3 region has 13 residues. The CDR3 DNA follows: TGTGCCAGCGTCTACCCCGGCACAGATACGCAGTATTTT. Protein product: CASVYPGTDTQYF.

This sequence joins TRBV6-1 and TRBJ1-1; tentative D call: TRBD1 (6 bases). V shed 4 bases and J shed 1 base, with 10 bases lying between them. Germline values: CDR1 MNHNS, CDR2 SASEGT. The CDR3 length is 14 residues. The CDR3 sequence is CASSVPTGNTEAFF. The CDR3 bases are TGTGCCAGCAGTGTACCGACAGGGAACACTGAAGCTTTCTTT.